This T cell receptor beta chain is from a study of shared clonotypes between healthy human individuals. Some 30,000 T cell genomes, or around 0.2 ug DNA, went into the sorted-subset replicate PCRs. Produced via immunoSEQ multiplex PCR; TCRdb's table is partial and in-frame only. The sample holds 2 million to 2.5 million clones, about 92% seen once. The study's findings and limits: Only blood was sampled; tissue repertoires likely differ. Even with large depth, rarefaction showed that sorted-subset sequencing was incomplete.

The CDR3 has 15 amino acids. Looked up from germline, CDR1 is SGHNT and CDR2 is YYREEE (reference sequence). V lost 0 bases, J lost 3 bases, and 1 base stayed unmatched. Regarding this clone: As yet, its antigen is unknown. Different DNA sequences within this sample yield the same CDR3.

The sequence came from a man aged 18 to 30 in good health. Some clones in this sample may be carry-over from other donors' samples. Sequences were obtained from naive CD4+ T cells from PBMCs. Subset meaning: CD45RA+ positively selected. The chain recombines TRBV5-4 with TRBJ2-7; 12 bases match TRBD2. CDR3 in amino acids: CASSLGTSGIYEQYF. CDR3 DNA sequence: TGTGCCAGCAGCTTGGGGACTAGCGGGATCTACGAGCAGTACTTC.